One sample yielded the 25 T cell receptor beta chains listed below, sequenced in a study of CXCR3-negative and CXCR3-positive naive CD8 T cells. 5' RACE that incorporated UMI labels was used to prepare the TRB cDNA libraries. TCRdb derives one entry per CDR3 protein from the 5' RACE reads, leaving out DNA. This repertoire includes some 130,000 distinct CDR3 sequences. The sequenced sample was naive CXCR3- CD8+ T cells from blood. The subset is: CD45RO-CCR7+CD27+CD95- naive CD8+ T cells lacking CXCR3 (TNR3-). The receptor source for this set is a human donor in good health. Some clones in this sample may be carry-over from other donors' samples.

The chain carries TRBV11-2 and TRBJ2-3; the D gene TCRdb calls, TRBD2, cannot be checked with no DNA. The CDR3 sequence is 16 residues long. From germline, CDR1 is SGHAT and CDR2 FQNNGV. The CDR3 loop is CASSPTSGYPTDTQYF.

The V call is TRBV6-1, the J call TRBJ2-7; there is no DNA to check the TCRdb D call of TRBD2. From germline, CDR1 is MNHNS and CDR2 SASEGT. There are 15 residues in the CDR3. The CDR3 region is CASSEDGTADYEQYF.

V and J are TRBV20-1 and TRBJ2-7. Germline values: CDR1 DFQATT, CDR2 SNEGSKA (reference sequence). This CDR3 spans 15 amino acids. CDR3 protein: CSASIGRRGSYEQYF.

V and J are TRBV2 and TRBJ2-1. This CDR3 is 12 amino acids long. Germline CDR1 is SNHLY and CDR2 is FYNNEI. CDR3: CASSPIYNEQFF.

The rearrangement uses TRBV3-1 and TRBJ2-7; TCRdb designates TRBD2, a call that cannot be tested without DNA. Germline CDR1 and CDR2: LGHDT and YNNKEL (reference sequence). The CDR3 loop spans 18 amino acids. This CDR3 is CASSQVSLSGGPSYEQYF.

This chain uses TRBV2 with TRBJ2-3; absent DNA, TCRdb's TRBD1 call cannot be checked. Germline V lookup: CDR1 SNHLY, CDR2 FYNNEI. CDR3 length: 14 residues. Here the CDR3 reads CASTLLLGADTQYF.

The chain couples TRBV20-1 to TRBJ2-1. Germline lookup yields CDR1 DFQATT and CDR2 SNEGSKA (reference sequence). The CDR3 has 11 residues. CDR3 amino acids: CSASRENEQFF.

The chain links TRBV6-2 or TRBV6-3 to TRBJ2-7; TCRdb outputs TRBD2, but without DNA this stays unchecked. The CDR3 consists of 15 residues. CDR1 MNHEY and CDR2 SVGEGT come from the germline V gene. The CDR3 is CASSYSLAGGFEQYF.

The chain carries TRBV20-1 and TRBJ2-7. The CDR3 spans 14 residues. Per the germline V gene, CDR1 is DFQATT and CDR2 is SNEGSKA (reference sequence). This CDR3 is CSASEASLAYEQYF.

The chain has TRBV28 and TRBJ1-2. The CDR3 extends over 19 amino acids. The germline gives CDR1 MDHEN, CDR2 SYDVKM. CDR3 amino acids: CASSSPHVLATSGQYGYTF.

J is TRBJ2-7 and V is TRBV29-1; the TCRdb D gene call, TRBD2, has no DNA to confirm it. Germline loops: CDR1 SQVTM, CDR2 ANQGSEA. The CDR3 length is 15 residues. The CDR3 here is CSVEDGPRNAYEQYF.

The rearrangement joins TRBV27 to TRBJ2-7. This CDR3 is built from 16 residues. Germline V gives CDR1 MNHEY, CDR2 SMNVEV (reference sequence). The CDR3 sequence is CASSFSSGYTSYEQYF.

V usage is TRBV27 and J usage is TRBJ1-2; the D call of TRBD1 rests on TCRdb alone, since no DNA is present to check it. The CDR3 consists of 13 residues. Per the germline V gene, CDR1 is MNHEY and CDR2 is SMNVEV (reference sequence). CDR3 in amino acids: CASSPLDNYGYTF.

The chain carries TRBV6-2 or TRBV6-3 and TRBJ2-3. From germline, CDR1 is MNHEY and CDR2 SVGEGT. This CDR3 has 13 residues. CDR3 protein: CASSYTLYDTQYF.

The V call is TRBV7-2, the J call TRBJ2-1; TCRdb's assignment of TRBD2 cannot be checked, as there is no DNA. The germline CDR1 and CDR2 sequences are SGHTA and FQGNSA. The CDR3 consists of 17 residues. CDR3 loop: CASSLAPGTSGGSEQFF.

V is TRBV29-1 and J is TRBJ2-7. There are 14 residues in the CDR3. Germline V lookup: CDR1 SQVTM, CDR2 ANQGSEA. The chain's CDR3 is CSVQRTTGTYEQYF.

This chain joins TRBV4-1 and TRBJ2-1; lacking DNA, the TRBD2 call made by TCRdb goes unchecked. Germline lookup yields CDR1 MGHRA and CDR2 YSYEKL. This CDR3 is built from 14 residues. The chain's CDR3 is CASSQPGLAGVKFF.

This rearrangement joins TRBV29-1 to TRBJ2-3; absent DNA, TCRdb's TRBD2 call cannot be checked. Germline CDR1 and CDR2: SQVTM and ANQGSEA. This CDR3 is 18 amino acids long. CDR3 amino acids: CSVAGGTAGSQPTDTQYF.

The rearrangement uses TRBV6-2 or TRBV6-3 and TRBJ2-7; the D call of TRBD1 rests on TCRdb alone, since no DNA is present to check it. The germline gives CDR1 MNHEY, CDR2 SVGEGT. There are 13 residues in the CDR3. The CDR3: CASSYRTSYEQYF.

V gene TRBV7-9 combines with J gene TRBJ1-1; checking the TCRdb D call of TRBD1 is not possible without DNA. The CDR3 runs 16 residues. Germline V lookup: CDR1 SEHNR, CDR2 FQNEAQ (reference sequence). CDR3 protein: CASSSPGTGVGTEAFF.

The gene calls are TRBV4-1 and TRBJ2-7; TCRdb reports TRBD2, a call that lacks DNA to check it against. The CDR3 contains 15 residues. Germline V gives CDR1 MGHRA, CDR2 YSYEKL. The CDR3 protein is CASSQGQAGPYEQYF.

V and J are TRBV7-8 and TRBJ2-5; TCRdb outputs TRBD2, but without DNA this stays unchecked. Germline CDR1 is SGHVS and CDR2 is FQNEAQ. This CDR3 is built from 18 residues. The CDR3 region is CASSLGSGSGSFKETQYF.

The CDR3 region is CSARDISLALDNEQFF. This rearrangement joins TRBV20-1 to TRBJ2-1; TCRdb's assignment of TRBD2 cannot be checked, as there is no DNA. CDR3 size: 16 residues. Germline V gives CDR1 DFQATT, CDR2 SNEGSKA (reference sequence).

CDR3 loop: CASSQAGTGQETQYF. The chain employs TRBV2 and TRBJ2-5; there is no DNA to check the TCRdb D call of TRBD1. The germline CDR1 and CDR2 sequences are SNHLY and FYNNEI. The CDR3 runs to 15 residues.

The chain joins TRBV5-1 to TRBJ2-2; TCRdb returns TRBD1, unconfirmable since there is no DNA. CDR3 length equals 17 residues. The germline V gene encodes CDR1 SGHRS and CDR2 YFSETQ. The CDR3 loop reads CASSPRLKGKNTGELFF. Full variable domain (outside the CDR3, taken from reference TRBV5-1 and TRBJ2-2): KAGVTQTPRYLIKTRGQQVTLSCSPISGHRSVSWYQQTPGQGLQFLFEYFSETQRNKGNFPGRFSGRQFSNSRSEMNVSTLELGDSALYLCASSPRLKGKNTGELFFGEGSRLTVL.